Presented here are 13 T cell receptor beta chains from one specimen sequenced in a study of blood T cell repertoires in COVID-19. Assay: immunoSEQ multiplex PCR; the TCRdb copy retains only in-frame clones and omits some. The sample lists approximately 200,000 clones, roughly 89% occurring once. The sequenced material came from PBMCs or T cells enriched from blood (not recorded which). These receptors were taken from a man between 18 and 29 years old with acute COVID-19.

This clone was counted a single time. The genes are TRBV27 and TRBJ2-4; 9 bases match TRBD1. Looked up from germline, CDR1 is MNHEY and CDR2 is SMNVEV (reference sequence). The CDR3 totals 16 residues. Trimming cost V 5 bases and J 7 bases; bases outside gene matches: 12. CDR3 nucleotides: TGTGCCAGCAGTGTAACGTCGGGACAGGGCCTCAACATTCAGTACTTC. It encodes CASSVTSGQGLNIQYF.

V and J are TRBV30 and TRBJ2-7, with 10 nucleotides matching TRBD1. V lost 4 bases, J lost 3 bases, and 6 bases stayed unmatched. From germline, CDR1 is GTSNPN and CDR2 SVGIG (reference sequence). This CDR3 is 14 amino acids long. The CDR3 protein is CAWTRTGGFYEQYF. CDR3 sequence (DNA): TGTGCCTGGACGAGGACAGGGGGATTCTACGAGCAGTACTTC.

The CDR3 bases are TGTGCCAGCAGTGACCCTGGTCTACGCGAGCAGTACTTC. It translates to CASSDPGLREQYF. The chain joins TRBV25-1 to TRBJ2-7; D unclear. Trimming left V 3 bases short and J 6 bases short, with 12 bases between. The CDR3 sequence is 13 residues long. The germline V gene encodes CDR1 MGHDK and CDR2 SYGVNS.

The J gene is TRBJ1-5, the V gene TRBV4-2; unclear D gene. Germline lookup yields CDR1 LGHNA and CDR2 YNFKEQ. The CDR3 contains 16 residues. V dropped 0 bases and J dropped 2 bases, with 11 bases sitting between them. The CDR3 nucleotides read TGTGCCAGCAGCCAAGACACAGTGAGTCGCAATCAGCCCCAGCATTTT. Protein sequence: CASSQDTVSRNQPQHF.

The J gene is TRBJ1-1, the V gene TRBV6-5; 11 bases map to TRBD1. This CDR3 contains 15 residues. J lost 3 bases, V lost 4 bases, and 4 bases had no gene match. Germline CDR1 MNHEY, CDR2 SVGAGI. The CDR3 region is CASSFGTGGHTEAFF. DNA of the CDR3: TGTGCCAGCAGTTTCGGGACAGGGGGTCACACTGAAGCTTTCTTT.

The chain is built from TRBV27 and TRBJ1-2; 7 nucleotides agree with TRBD1. This CDR3 is built from 13 residues. Germline assignment: CDR1 MNHEY and CDR2 SMNVEV (reference sequence). V dropped 7 bases and J dropped 2; count of bases not matched to a gene: 4. The CDR3 spells CASKGRGNYGYTF. The DNA for the CDR3 is TGTGCCAGCAAAGGCAGGGGGAACTATGGCTACACCTTC.

The CDR3 protein is CASSEQTAAEQFF. CDR3 bases: TGTGCCAGCAGTGAGCAGACCGCGGCTGAGCAGTTCTTC. This chain joins TRBV6-1 and TRBJ2-1; no reliable D call. Germline V gene sequence: CDR1 MNHNS, CDR2 SASEGT. Trimming shortened V by 3 bases and J by 9 bases, and 12 bases separated the two germline ends. There are 13 residues in the CDR3.

The gene calls are TRBV19 and TRBJ1-1, with D maybe TRBD1 (5 bases). V lost 8 bases to trimming and J lost 0 bases, with 7 bases between them. This CDR3 region has 12 residues. CDR1 and CDR2 from the germline V gene are LNHDA and SQIVND (reference sequence). The CDR3 sequence is CASSTVNTEAFF. The CDR3 bases are TGTGCCAGTTCGACAGTGAACACTGAAGCTTTCTTT.

This rearrangement joins TRBV2 to TRBJ1-1; TRBD1 aligns across 10 bases. V lost 5 bases to trimming and J lost 0 bases; unmatched junction nucleotides: 3. This CDR3 has 15 residues. CDR1 and CDR2 (germline): SNHLY, FYNNEI. This chain's CDR3 is CASSKGTGVNTEAFF. The DNA of the CDR3 is TGTGCCAGCAGTAAAGGGACAGGGGTGAACACTGAAGCTTTCTTT.

The V call is TRBV2, the J call TRBJ2-1, with unresolved D. The germline V gene encodes CDR1 SNHLY and CDR2 FYNNEI. The CDR3 runs 16 residues. V was clipped by 6 bases and J by 0 bases, with 15 bases between them. Here the CDR3 DNA reads TGTGCCAGCAGCGACCTGGCGGCGAGCTCCTACAATGAGCAGTTCTTC. Amino acids: CASSDLAASSYNEQFF.

V is TRBV30 and J is TRBJ1-5; D unclear. Germline assignment: CDR1 GTSNPN and CDR2 SVGIG (reference sequence). The CDR3 consists of 12 residues. V was trimmed by 1 base and J by 6 bases, leaving 7 bases between them. For the CDR3, the DNA is TGTGCCTGGAGTGCTAAGAGTCAGCCCCAGCATTTT. Its translation: CAWSAKSQPQHF.

The chain joins TRBV6-4 to TRBJ1-5; 8 bases align to TRBD1. The CDR3 length is 18 residues. J was trimmed by 0 bases and V by 0 bases; bases with no gene match: 7. CDR1 is MRHNA, CDR2 SNTAGT, per germline. CDR3 amino acids: CASSDSERDRNSNQPQHF. The CDR3 DNA sequence: TGTGCCAGCAGTGACTCGGAGAGGGACAGGAATAGCAATCAGCCCCAGCATTTT.

The V gene is TRBV19, the J gene TRBJ1-6; no clear D gene. Germline V gene sequence: CDR1 LNHDA, CDR2 SQIVND (reference sequence). This CDR3 region has 12 residues. V lost 5 bases and J 5 bases, leaving 4 bases between the germline ends. CDR3 protein: CASSSNNSPLHF. Written as DNA, the CDR3 is TGTGCCAGTAGTTCCAATAATTCACCCCTCCACTTT.